This entry lists 5 T cell receptor beta chains sequenced from one sample in a study of early T cells in non-severe SARS-CoV-2 infection. TCRdb re-called the 5' RACE reads with MiXCR, one entry per CDR3 protein. The sample yields tens of thousands of distinct CDR3 sequences, 5% to 5.5% seen once. The sample consisted of whole blood. These receptor sequences come from an adult who was a healthcare worker with PCR-confirmed SARS-CoV-2 infection or an uninfected control (not recorded which).

Note on this clonotype: With a much larger clone just one base away, this may be a read error. The genes are TRBV11-1 and TRBJ2-3; D may be TRBD1 (6 bases). V was shortened by 5 bases and J by 2 bases, with 17 bases between the two germline ends. Germline CDR1 is SGHAT and CDR2 is FQDESV (reference sequence). The CDR3 sequence is 16 residues long. CDR3 nucleotide sequence: TGTGCCAGCAGCCGGCGGGTAGGGGGTGACACAGATACGCAGTATTTT. This encodes CASSRRVGGDTDTQYF.

This clonotype was found many times. V usage is TRBV6-5 and J usage is TRBJ2-6, with D possibly being TRBD1 (5 bases). The CDR3 spans 13 residues. Germline-derived CDR1 and CDR2 are MNHEY and SVGAGI. The V and J ends lost 8 bases and 2 bases respectively, with 7 bases between them. CDR3 sequence reads: CASYRTGANVLTF. DNA for the CDR3: TGTGCCAGCTACAGGACTGGGGCCAACGTCCTGACTTTC.

This clonotype was seen repeatedly, ten times or more. This sequence joins TRBV19 and TRBJ2-7; D unresolved. V was clipped by 9 bases and J by 3 bases, with 15 bases between them. CDR1 and CDR2 from the germline V gene are LNHDA and SQIVND (reference sequence). There are 13 residues in the CDR3. The CDR3 DNA reads TGTGCCAGATGCCACTATAGGAGCTACGAGCAGTACTTC. Its protein product is CARCHYRSYEQYF.

The chain employs TRBV4-1 and TRBJ2-7; TRBD1 matches 7 bases. Per the germline V gene, CDR1 is MGHRA and CDR2 is YSYEKL. The ends lost 4 bases at V and 2 bases at J; junction bases unmatched: 11. The CDR3 is 16 residues long. The CDR3 here is CASSPFSDRRPYEQYF. CDR3 bases: TGCGCCAGCAGCCCGTTTTCGGACAGGAGACCCTACGAGCAGTACTTC.

This clonotype was counted between two and nine times. The chain has TRBV7-8 and TRBJ2-1; 7 bases are shared with TRBD1. Germline CDR1 SGHVS, CDR2 FQNEAQ. The CDR3 loop spans 18 amino acids. V gave up 2 bases and J gave up 7 bases; unmatched junction bases: 17. The CDR3 region has the DNA TGTGCCAGCAGCTTATTCCTCCTAGGGGGCACCAAAGGGAATGAGCAGTTCTTC. Amino acid sequence: CASSLFLLGGTKGNEQFF.